Following are 32 T cell receptor beta chains from one sample sequenced in a study of technical replicates of blood from several donors. Clones were read by immunoSEQ multiplex PCR, and TCRdb kept only the in-frame ones, dropping some. The profile shows some 64,000 clones, around 97% of them singletons. Sequenced: T cells isolated from PBMCs. The receptors here all came from a human donor in good health.

This clone showed up just once. This chain uses TRBV5-6 with TRBJ2-7; 13 nucleotides match TRBD2. This CDR3 spans 16 amino acids. V lost 2 bases, J lost 4 bases, and 6 bases stayed unmatched. CDR1 is SGHDT, CDR2 YYEEEE, per germline. The CDR3 sequence: CASSFNLGLAGYEQYF. CDR3 DNA sequence: TGTGCCAGCAGCTTCAACCTGGGACTAGCGGGATACGAGCAGTACTTC. The whole variable domain, remainder taken from reference TRBV5-6 and TRBJ2-7, is DAGVTQSPTHLIKTRGQQVTLRCSPKSGHDTVSWYQQALGQGPQFIFQYYEEEERQRGNFPDRFSGHQFPNYSSELNVNALLLGDSALYLCASSFNLGLAGYEQYFGPGTRLTVT.

The chain uses TRBV11-2 and TRBJ1-1, with 7 bases identical to TRBD1. CDR3 length: 17 amino acids. Trimming at V came to 5 bases and at J to 4 bases, leaving 16 bases not matched to a gene. Germline V gene data show CDR1 as SGHAT and CDR2 as FQNNGV. This chain's CDR3 is CASSRRTGHQSGTEAFF. The CDR3 region has the DNA TGTGCCAGCAGCAGACGGACAGGACATCAAAGTGGCACTGAAGCTTTCTTT.

The chain employs TRBV29-1 and TRBJ2-1; weak D call: TRBD2 (5 bases). V lost 5 bases, J lost 5 bases, and 19 bases lay in between. Looked up from germline, CDR1 is SQVTM and CDR2 is ANQGSEA. The CDR3 runs to 15 residues. The DNA for the CDR3 is TGCAGCGTTTTTTCCCCGGGCCGGGGAGACAATGAGCAGTTCTTC. Residues: CSVFSPGRGDNEQFF.

The chain employs TRBV5-1 and TRBJ1-1; TRBD1 is a possible D gene (6 bases). Germline CDR1 reads SGHRS; CDR2 reads YFSETQ. V gave up 0 bases and J gave up 9 bases, with 12 bases separating them. CDR3 size: 13 residues. The CDR3 DNA is TGCGCCAGCAGCTTGGCCACTGACAGGAAAGCTTTCTTT. It translates to CASSLATDRKAFF.

The rearrangement joins TRBV9 to TRBJ2-5; maybe TRBD1 (6 bases). The germline V gene has CDR1 SGDLS and CDR2 YYNGEE. This CDR3 has 14 residues. Trimming cost V 6 bases and J 5 bases, with 17 bases left between them. CDR3 in amino acids: CASTRGHPGETQYF. DNA of the CDR3: TGTGCCAGCACCCGGGGACATCCGGGGGAGACCCAGTACTTC.

V is TRBV4-1 and J is TRBJ2-7, with 7 bases matching TRBD1. The CDR3 runs to 16 residues. The ends lost 5 bases at V and 4 bases at J; junction bases unmatched: 14. The germline V gene encodes CDR1 MGHRA and CDR2 YSYEKL. The CDR3 bases are TGCGCCAGCAGCGCTCCTGCGGACAGGCTGGGTTACGAGCAGTACTTC. Translated: CASSAPADRLGYEQYF.

This clone has just one count. The sample carries other DNA sequences with the same CDR3. The chain combines TRBV30 with TRBJ1-1, with 7 bases aligning to TRBD1. The CDR3 totals 13 residues. With 2 bases clipped from V and 1 base from J, the junction kept 1 base outside the gene matches. Germline V gives CDR1 GTSNPN, CDR2 SVGIG (reference sequence). The CDR3 region has the DNA TGTGCCTGGAGTCGACAGGGGAACACTGAAGCTTTCTTT. Its translation: CAWSRQGNTEAFF. Combining the CDR3 with reference TRBV30 and TRBJ1-1 gives the whole variable domain SQTIHQWPATLVQPVGSPLSLECTVEGTSNPNLYWYRQAAGRGLQLLFYSVGIGQISSEVPQNLSASRPQDRQFILSSKKLLLSDSGFYLCAWSRQGNTEAFFGQGTRLTVV.

The chain joins TRBV27 to TRBJ1-6; D is unresolved. The CDR3 length is 14 residues. In germline, CDR1 is MNHEY, CDR2 SMNVEV (reference sequence). Trimming pared 6 bases from V and 0 bases from J, leaving 6 bases between. CDR3 amino acids: CASSRSSYNSPLHF. The CDR3 DNA reads TGTGCCAGCAGCCGGAGCTCCTATAATTCACCCCTCCACTTT.

The J gene is TRBJ2-1, the V gene TRBV7-2, with TRBD1 matching 9 bases. The V gene's germline CDR1 is SGHTA and CDR2 FQGNSA. V lost 6 bases and J lost 4; bases outside the gene matches: 7. There are 15 residues in the CDR3. CDR3: CASSRGQGEYNEQFF. The DNA for the CDR3 is TGTGCCAGCAGTAGGGGACAGGGAGAATACAATGAGCAGTTCTTC.

The V gene is TRBV7-9, the J gene TRBJ2-1; D gene ambiguous. CDR1 is SEHNR and CDR2 is FQNEAQ in the germline V gene (reference sequence). The CDR3 sequence is 13 residues long. V was shortened by 5 bases and J by 10 bases, with 15 bases between the two germline ends. The chain's CDR3 is CASSISYLEEQFF. The CDR3 nucleotides read TGTGCCAGCAGCATTAGTTACCTAGAGGAGCAGTTCTTC.

The rearrangement uses TRBV25-1 and TRBJ1-1, with D unresolved. Germline V lookup: CDR1 MGHDK, CDR2 SYGVNS. Between the trimmed V and J ends, which lost 8 bases and 6 bases, there was a span of 10 bases. The CDR3 is 11 amino acids. The CDR3 sequence: CASRGGAEAFF. The CDR3 DNA is TGTGCCAGCCGGGGAGGTGCTGAAGCTTTCTTT.

The V and J genes are TRBV19 and TRBJ2-1, with a weak D call TRBD1 (6 bases). V gave up 9 bases and J gave up 3 bases, with 15 bases separating them. This CDR3 contains 14 residues. The germline V gene encodes CDR1 LNHDA and CDR2 SQIVND (reference sequence). CDR3 protein: CASGTGNRYNEQFF. In DNA, the CDR3 is TGTGCCAGCGGTACAGGGAACCGCTACAATGAGCAGTTCTTC.

The chain employs TRBV7-8 and TRBJ2-4; 7 nucleotides agree with TRBD1. The V and J ends lost 3 bases and 2 bases, in that order; junction bases with no gene match: 1. Germline V gene lookup returns CDR1 SGHVS and CDR2 FQNEAQ. The length of the CDR3 is 14 residues. The CDR3 bases are TGTGCCAGCAGCTTGACAGGGTCCAAAAACATTCAGTACTTC. As protein: CASSLTGSKNIQYF.

CDR3 loop: CASSQVGTSGGNEQFF. The CDR3 DNA reads TGCGCCAGCAGCCAGGTCGGGACTAGCGGGGGGAATGAGCAGTTCTTC. V and J are TRBV4-1 and TRBJ2-1, with TRBD2 matching over 15 bases. Trimming removed 3 bases from V and 7 bases from J; junction bases left unmatched: 4. Germline CDR1 is MGHRA and CDR2 is YSYEKL. The CDR3 spans 16 residues.

The V call is TRBV28, the J call TRBJ2-3; no clear D gene. The V gene lost 10 bases and the J gene lost 0 bases, with 14 bases spanning the gap. Germline CDR1 MDHEN, CDR2 SYDVKM. CDR3 length: 14 amino acids. The CDR3 sequence: CATLLSSSTDTQYF. CDR3 nucleotide sequence: TGTGCCACCTTATTGAGTTCTAGCACAGATACGCAGTATTTT.

This clone occurred a few times. The rearrangement links TRBV7-2 to TRBJ2-4; maybe TRBD1 (6 bases). The CDR3 has 14 residues. Trimming pared 3 bases from V and 2 bases from J, leaving 8 bases between. The V gene's germline CDR1 is SGHTA and CDR2 FQGNSA. CDR3 residues: CASSFRGSKNIQYF. CDR3 nucleotides: TGTGCCAGCAGCTTCAGGGGATCCAAAAACATTCAGTACTTC.

DNA of the CDR3: TGTGCCAGCAGTGAATTCCCGGGACAGGAATCCAATCAGCCCCAGCATTTT. Its translation is CASSEFPGQESNQPQHF. This sequence joins TRBV6-1 and TRBJ1-5; 8 nucleotides line up with TRBD1. The CDR3 extends over 17 amino acids. Germline loops: CDR1 MNHNS, CDR2 SASEGT. V gave up 2 bases and J gave up 3 bases; unmatched junction bases: 9.

This chain connects TRBV4-1 to TRBJ1-5; no firm D call. CDR1 MGHRA and CDR2 YSYEKL come from the germline V gene. CDR3 length equals 17 residues. V gave up 0 bases and J gave up 0 bases, with 12 bases separating them. CDR3 amino acids: CASSQDDGGYSNQPQHF. CDR3 DNA sequence: TGCGCCAGCAGCCAAGATGATGGAGGCTATAGCAATCAGCCCCAGCATTTT.

The V gene is TRBV27, the J gene TRBJ2-3; TRBD2 matches at 10 bases. From germline, CDR1 is MNHEY and CDR2 SMNVEV (reference sequence). With 6 bases clipped from V and 0 bases from J, the junction kept 3 bases outside the gene matches. The CDR3 covers 15 residues. The CDR3 bases are TGTGCCAGCAGAGGGACTAGCGTAAGCACAGATACGCAGTATTTT. Protein: CASRGTSVSTDTQYF.

The chain carries TRBV19 and TRBJ2-5; the match to TRBD1 covers 9 bases. Looked up from germline, CDR1 is LNHDA and CDR2 is SQIVND (reference sequence). This CDR3 region has 15 residues. V was clipped by 7 bases and J by 5 bases; unmatched bases: 11. The CDR3 protein is CASKGGQGLEETQYF. The CDR3 DNA is TGTGCCAGTAAAGGTGGACAGGGGTTAGAGGAGACCCAGTACTTC.

The chain employs TRBV12-5 and TRBJ2-1; the D gene is possibly TRBD2 (6 bases). Germline loops: CDR1 LGHNT, CDR2 FRNRAP. The CDR3 is 15 amino acids. Deletions cut 9 bases from V and 3 bases from J, with 18 bases between. CDR3 sequence (DNA): TGTGCTAGCGGAATCCGGGGAGGTAGCTACAATGAGCAGTTCTTC. It is translated as CASGIRGGSYNEQFF.

This chain joins TRBV5-1 and TRBJ1-1; D may be TRBD1 (6 bases). V was trimmed by 4 bases and J by 0 bases, leaving 16 bases between them. There are 16 residues in the CDR3. The germline gives CDR1 SGHRS, CDR2 YFSETQ. The chain's CDR3 is CASSLFRDTVNTEAFF. The CDR3 coding sequence is TGCGCCAGCAGCCTCTTCCGGGACACCGTGAACACTGAAGCTTTCTTT.

The chain recombines TRBV28 with TRBJ1-5; no clear D gene. The V gene lost 4 bases and the J gene lost 2 bases, with 3 bases spanning the gap. The CDR3 contains 12 residues. Germline V gives CDR1 MDHEN, CDR2 SYDVKM. This CDR3 is CASSSGNQPQHF. CDR3 coding DNA: TGTGCCAGCAGTTCAGGCAATCAGCCCCAGCATTTT. Together with reference TRBV28 and TRBJ1-5, the CDR3 gives the full variable domain: DVKVTQSSRYLVKRTGEKVFLECVQDMDHENMFWYRQDPGLGLRLIYFSYDVKMKEKGDIPEGYSVSREKKERFSLILESASTNQTSMYLCASSSGNQPQHFGDGTRLSIL.

This chain connects TRBV28 to TRBJ1-5; 7 bases line up with TRBD1. Germline assignment: CDR1 MDHEN and CDR2 SYDVKM. The J segment lost 3 bases and the V segment lost 6 bases, leaving 11 bases of the junction unmatched. The CDR3 consists of 16 residues. The CDR3 here is CASRGLGQLDNQPQHF. In nucleotides, the CDR3 is TGTGCCAGCAGAGGATTGGGACAGTTGGACAATCAGCCCCAGCATTTT.

The rearrangement uses TRBV7-9 and TRBJ2-3; a weak D match, TRBD1 (5 bases). Germline V gene lookup returns CDR1 SEHNR and CDR2 FQNEAQ (reference sequence). This CDR3 comprises 15 residues. V gave up 6 bases and J gave up 1 base, with 14 bases separating them. CDR3 in amino acids: CASRLQESGTDTQYF. CDR3 nucleotide sequence: TGTGCCAGCAGGCTACAGGAGTCCGGCACAGATACGCAGTATTTT.

CDR3 residues: CASSLGGRSYEQYF. Written as DNA, the CDR3 is TGTGCCAGCAGCTTAGGTGGGAGGTCCTACGAGCAGTACTTC. The J gene is TRBJ2-7, the V gene TRBV7-9; weak D call: TRBD2 (6 bases). This CDR3 contains 14 residues. Germline V gives CDR1 SEHNR, CDR2 FQNEAQ (reference sequence). V was pared by 1 base and J by 1 base, with 8 bases between. The whole variable domain, filled in from reference TRBV7-9 and TRBJ2-7, reads DTGVSQNPRHKITKRGQNVTFRCDPISEHNRLYWYRQTLGQGPEFLTYFQNEAQLEKSRLLSDRFSAERPKGSFSTLEIQRTEQGDSAMYLCASSLGGRSYEQYFGPGTRLTVT.

The rearrangement uses TRBV7-8 and TRBJ1-2; tentative D call: TRBD1 (6 bases). CDR3 length: 14 residues. Trimming pared 5 bases from V and 4 bases from J, leaving 14 bases between. The V gene's germline CDR1 is SGHVS and CDR2 FQNEAQ. CDR3 in amino acids: CASSPRTDIYGYTF. In DNA form, the CDR3 reads TGTGCCAGCAGCCCCCGGACAGACATCTATGGCTACACCTTC.

The V gene is TRBV5-1, the J gene TRBJ2-1; 9 nucleotides align to TRBD2. Germline V lookup: CDR1 SGHRS, CDR2 YFSETQ. The CDR3 runs to 17 residues. The V gene end was trimmed by 4 bases and the J gene end by 1 base; junction bases not matched to a gene: 9. The chain's CDR3 is CASSARLAELSYNEQFF. The CDR3 DNA reads TGCGCCAGCAGCGCTCGACTAGCGGAGCTATCCTACAATGAGCAGTTCTTC.

The V and J genes are TRBV7-9 and TRBJ2-3, with 11 bases that match TRBD2. CDR1 is SEHNR and CDR2 is FQNEAQ in the germline V gene (reference sequence). V gave up 3 bases and J gave up 2 bases; unmatched junction bases: 4. This CDR3 is built from 16 residues. CDR3 nucleotide sequence: TGTGCCAGCAGCTTGGGACTAGCGGACTTCACAGATACGCAGTATTTT. Translated, it gives CASSLGLADFTDTQYF.

V is TRBV10-1 and J is TRBJ2-5, with 7 bases identical to TRBD1. The CDR3 has 13 amino acids. V trimming: 10 bases; J trimming: 2 bases; junction bases outside the gene matches: 7. Germline V gene sequence: CDR1 WNHNN, CDR2 SYGVQD (reference sequence). The CDR3 region is CATSQGQQETQYF. CDR3 DNA: TGCGCCACCTCACAGGGGCAGCAAGAGACCCAGTACTTC.

V is TRBV5-1 and J is TRBJ2-1; tentative D call: TRBD1 (5 bases). Trimming pared 0 bases from V and 5 bases from J, leaving 12 bases between. Germline V gene lookup returns CDR1 SGHRS and CDR2 YFSETQ. The CDR3 spans 15 residues. The CDR3, as DNA: TGCGCCAGCAGCTTGGATAGGGGCTTAGACAATGAGCAGTTCTTC. Amino acids: CASSLDRGLDNEQFF.

The chain uses TRBV27 and TRBJ2-3; 8 bases agree with TRBD1. The CDR3 spans 14 residues. V lost 0 bases to trimming and J lost 9 bases; unmatched junction nucleotides: 5. CDR1 and CDR2 from the germline V gene are MNHEY and SMNVEV (reference sequence). The CDR3 nucleotides are TGTGCCAGCAGTTTATCAGACGGACAGGGAACGCAGTATTTT. Protein product: CASSLSDGQGTQYF.